This TCR beta chain appears in the sequencing data of a study of shared clonotypes between healthy human individuals (dated by TCRdb to the early 2020s). Describing the broader study: A couple of women and a few men aged 18 to 49 years were included in the cohort. Per donor, leukapheresis produced somewhere between about 0.9 and 10 billion PBMCs. To estimate repertoire size and how much clonotype sharing occurs between individuals, the study deeply sequenced the blood TCR repertoires of five healthy adults. For each donor, CD4 naive and CD4 memory were each run on three plates, CD8 naive on two plates, and CD8 memory on one plate. To increase sequencing depth and limit assay-specific biases, different laboratories used diverse techniques to prepare libraries and sequence TCR repertoires.

The paper's findings and limits, for the study overall: Sampling was restricted to blood, and TCR repertoires in tissues likely differ from the TCR repertoires found in blood. Approximately 5% of naive CD4, 3% to 4% of naive CD8, about 2.1% of memory CD4, and less than 0.45% of memory CD8 clonotypes were shared across a few donors. Because the study included only a small number of donors, the genetic and exposure-history diversity represented was limited. Estimated clonotype richness was generally larger for naive than for memory subsets. Clonotypes shared by all four sorted-subset donors showed higher generation probabilities than non-shared clonotypes. Based on pairwise subsampling, the degree of clonotype sharing among donors was expected to be affected by sequencing depth. Incomplete sequencing was indicated by rarefaction of sorted-subset datasets, despite the large sequencing depth.

The donors were healthy, HIV-negative adults with no recently reported acute infections or vaccinations. Every donor was a Caucasian adult residing in Nashville, Tennessee, USA. Magnetic negative selection was used to enrich CD4+ T cells, after which naive cells were positively selected on CD45RA and the negative fraction became the memory subset. After blood collection by leukapheresis, PBMCs were isolated using Ficoll-Histopaque density gradient centrifugation and then cryopreserved in the vapor phase of liquid nitrogen. Analytical flow cytometry was used to check the purity and quantity of each magnetically sorted T cell population. Genomic DNA was isolated from each sorted fraction and quantified by UV absorbance on a Nanodrop 2000c. Using the deep immunoSEQ assay, TCR CDR3 regions were amplified from genomic DNA by multiplex PCR. Genomic DNA extracted from each cell subset was distributed evenly over all wells of several immunoSEQ 96-well plates, and each plate served as one replicate. For sorted subsets, about 200 ng genomic DNA, equal to tens of thousands of T cell genomes, was loaded into each replicate PCR. The purified libraries were quantified using a Qubit 3.0 fluorometer, sized with a Bioanalyzer 2100, and then quantified again using the KAPA Library Quantification kit. A separate single-read 150-cycle Illumina NextSeq 550 flow cell was used to sequence each immunoSEQ 96-well plate. In the paper's pipeline: Because only junctional sequences without quality scores were contained in the immunoSEQ output, filtering matching that applied to full-length reads could not be performed. To assign V/J genes and CDR3, sequences were annotated against IMGT germline references using PyIR, a Python wrapper for IgBLAST v1.9. Any read was removed if the V/J assignment was weak (E-value above 1e-6), the CDR3 was missing, or the read contained stop codons, out-of-frame junctions, or ambiguous translated residues. V3J clonotypes were defined by identical inferred V gene, J gene, and CDR3 amino acid sequence. Percentage overlap between repertoires was calculated by dividing the number of shared unique clonotypes by the size of the smaller repertoire. Repertoire richness was assessed with RTK rarefaction, the Chao1 estimator, and Recon v2.1 estimates of unobserved clonotypes. Generation probabilities for all TCRbeta clonotypes obtained by the gDNA method from a few donors were computed using OLGA. Entries here come from immuneACCESS through TCRdb and include only in-frame sequences with V and J called. Some clones fail to appear in such tables; in the studies checked, an unresolved V gene covers under half of the shortfall, and the cause of the remainder is unknown. From that table come the V and J calls and clone size; the DNA was used to work out D and trimming. This sample has 2,500,000 or so clones in its table, and more than 85% of those were observed once. The biggest ten clones account for approximately 0.37% of the sample.

This clone was counted between two and nine times. The antigen it recognizes is unknown. One base away there is no much larger clone; base qualities are not given. The CDR3 goes from the cysteine to the phenylalanine over 11 residues. This entry keeps only the CDR3 DNA: 33 bases, framed from base 1. The trim is 1 base for V and 7 bases for J, with a gap of 4 bases between the germline ends. CDR1 MNHNS and CDR2 SASEGT are derived from the germline V gene. Input material: naive CD4+ T cells from PBMCs. The cell subset or site tag for this specimen amounts to: CD45RA+ positively selected. The sequence derives from a man aged 18 to 30 in good health. Some clones in this sample may be carry-over from other donors' samples. This chain is built from TRBV6-1 and TRBJ1-1, with no confident D gene call. The CDR3 region reads CASSEEGEAFF. Here is the DNA: TGTGCCAGCAGTGAAGAGGGTGAAGCTTTCTTT.